Reported below is one TCR beta chain. The sample belongs to a study of T cell responses to AZD1222 COVID-19 vaccine. Deletions cut 0 bases from V and 0 bases from J, with 11 bases between. Germline values: CDR1 SEHNR, CDR2 FQNEAQ (reference sequence). This CDR3 has 16 residues. Data came from immunoSEQ multiplex PCR; TCRdb stores just in-frame clones and leaves some out. The repertoire holds 120,000 to 150,000 clones, under 95% seen once, with approximately 2.7% in the top ten. The sequencing here drew on peripheral blood, taken on day 0 of MenACWY control vaccination. The chain combines TRBV7-9 with TRBJ1-2; D unclear. This receptor was identified in an adult in good health. The CDR3 loop reads CASSLAGDLANYGYTF. The CDR3 nucleotides are TGTGCCAGCAGCTTAGCGGGAGACCTCGCTAACTATGGCTACACCTTC.